Following are 17 T cell receptor beta chains from one sample sequenced in a study of blood T cell repertoires in COVID-19. The data were produced by immunoSEQ multiplex PCR, yet TCRdb's version contains in-frame clones alone and is incomplete. The table lists 300,000 to 350,000 clones, over 80% of them singletons, with about 5% in the top ten. The sequencing sample was made of PBMCs or T cells enriched from blood (not recorded which). The receptor set was obtained from a man aged 30 to 45 who had recovered from COVID-19.

This sequence joins TRBV10-3 and TRBJ1-1, with a tentative D call TRBD1 (5 bases). The CDR3 contains 13 residues. Trimming shortened V by 4 bases and J by 1 base, and 7 bases separated the two germline ends. CDR1 and CDR2 (germline): ENHRY, SYGVKD. CDR3 DNA sequence: TGTGCCATCAGTGGACAGAGGAACACTGAAGCTTTCTTT. As protein: CAISGQRNTEAFF.

The rearrangement links TRBV5-4 to TRBJ1-2; D call uncertain. Germline lookup yields CDR1 SGHNT and CDR2 YYREEE (reference sequence). The V end lost 4 bases, the J end lost 8 bases, and 15 bases lay between the germline ends. CDR3 length: 13 residues. The CDR3 DNA is TGTGCCAGCAGCATCGCGTCCCGGGAAGGCTACACCTTC. This gives the protein CASSIASREGYTF.

About this clone itself: This CDR3 is also generated by other DNA sequences in the sample. The rearrangement uses TRBV5-4 and TRBJ2-7; D unclear. Trimming stripped 0 bases from V and 3 bases from J, with 7 bases between. The length of the CDR3 is 13 residues. CDR1 and CDR2 (germline): SGHNT, YYREEE (reference sequence). DNA of the CDR3: TGTGCCAGCAGCTTGGCCTCAGGCTACGAGCAGTACTTC. It specifies CASSLASGYEQYF.

The rearrangement uses TRBV6-5 and TRBJ1-2; weak D call: TRBD1 (5 bases). This CDR3 has 14 residues. The V gene lost 2 bases and the J gene lost 2 bases, with 9 bases spanning the gap. Germline CDR1 is MNHEY and CDR2 is SVGAGI. The CDR3 DNA reads TGTGCCAGCAGTTACAGGGAGGGGAACTATGGCTACACCTTC. It yields the protein CASSYREGNYGYTF.

This chain connects TRBV4-1 to TRBJ1-1, with a tentative D call TRBD1 (6 bases). The V end lost 0 bases, the J end lost 7 bases, and 18 bases lay between the germline ends. The CDR3 sequence is 16 residues long. Germline V gives CDR1 MGHRA, CDR2 YSYEKL. The CDR3 DNA sequence: TGCGCCAGCAGCCAAGATGCGGGGGGGCGGTCTGTTGAAGCTTTCTTT. Translated: CASSQDAGGRSVEAFF.

V and J are TRBV19 and TRBJ2-2, with 9 bases fitting TRBD1. The CDR3 covers 14 residues. V was clipped by 7 bases and J by 5 bases; unmatched bases: 5. Per germline, CDR1 LNHDA and CDR2 SQIVND (reference sequence). The CDR3 sequence is CASIRDRATGELFF. The CDR3 nucleotides are TGTGCCAGTATCAGGGACAGGGCGACCGGGGAGCTGTTTTTT.

This clone was seen a single time. This rearrangement joins TRBV5-3 to TRBJ2-7; the D gene is possibly TRBD1 (8 bases). TRBV5-3 is an ORF, and what it does is uncertain. The V end lost 0 bases, the J end lost 6 bases, and 19 bases lay between the germline ends. There are 16 residues in the CDR3. The CDR3 nucleotides read TGTGCCAGAAGCTTGGCTTCCGGACAGGGACTACGCGAGCAGTACTTC. As protein: CARSLASGQGLREQYF.

The chain is built from TRBV5-6 and TRBJ1-2; maybe TRBD1 (5 bases). The CDR3 loop spans 17 amino acids. Germline V gives CDR1 SGHDT, CDR2 YYEEEE. V was shortened by 2 bases and J by 3 bases, with 20 bases between the two germline ends. CDR3 sequence reads: CASSFGGDGQDYYGYTF. The CDR3 DNA reads as TGTGCCAGCAGCTTTGGAGGGGACGGGCAGGACTACTATGGCTACACCTTC.

The rearrangement joins TRBV7-9 to TRBJ2-1; 10 bases line up with TRBD2. Losses at the gene ends were 1 base for V and 5 bases for J; bases not matched to a gene: 8. The V gene's germline CDR1 is SEHNR and CDR2 FQNEAQ (reference sequence). CDR3 length equals 17 residues. CDR3 in DNA: TGTGCCAGCAGCTTAGGTGTATCCGGACTAGCGGACAATGAGCAGTTCTTC. This encodes CASSLGVSGLADNEQFF. The variable domain in full, completed from reference TRBV7-9 and TRBJ2-1, reads DTGVSQNPRHKITKRGQNVTFRCDPISEHNRLYWYRQTLGQGPEFLTYFQNEAQLEKSRLLSDRFSAERPKGSFSTLEIQRTEQGDSAMYLCASSLGVSGLADNEQFFGPGTRLTVL.

This chain links TRBV6-6 with TRBJ2-7; 8 bases agree with TRBD2. Germline CDR1 and CDR2: MNHNY and SVGAGI (reference sequence). With V trimmed by 2 bases and J by 4 bases, 4 bases remained unmatched. The CDR3 extends over 14 amino acids. For the CDR3, the DNA is TGTGCCAGCAGTTACGGGACTAGTGGGTACGAGCAGTACTTC. Protein sequence: CASSYGTSGYEQYF.

The chain carries TRBV5-1 and TRBJ1-5; the match to TRBD1 covers 11 bases. The junction had 4 bases not matched to a gene; V was cut back by 3 bases and J by 2 bases. CDR3 size: 16 residues. The germline gives CDR1 SGHRS, CDR2 YFSETQ. The CDR3 loop reads CASSSRTGGGNQPQHF. As DNA, the CDR3 is TGCGCCAGCAGCTCACGGACAGGGGGCGGCAATCAGCCCCAGCATTTT.

This sequence joins TRBV24-1 and TRBJ2-1; D is unresolved. V was shortened by 2 bases and J by 8 bases, with 12 bases between the two germline ends. Per germline, CDR1 KGHDR and CDR2 SFDVKD. The CDR3 has 14 residues. The DNA of the CDR3 is TGTGCCACCAGTGATTCGGGTCACGGGTATGAGCAGTTCTTC. It is translated as CATSDSGHGYEQFF.

The V and J genes are TRBV5-1 and TRBJ2-5, with 9 nucleotides matching TRBD1. CDR1 and CDR2 (germline): SGHRS, YFSETQ. V gave up 7 bases and J gave up 1 base; unmatched junction bases: 11. This CDR3 is built from 16 residues. The CDR3 loop reads CASGEGTGYPQETQYF. CDR3 DNA: TGCGCCAGCGGAGAGGGGACAGGGTATCCCCAAGAGACCCAGTACTTC.

This chain connects TRBV13 to TRBJ2-6, with 7 nucleotides matching TRBD1. V was pared by 4 bases and J by 0 bases, with 6 bases of the junction left unmatched. Germline lookup yields CDR1 PRHDT and CDR2 FYEKMQ (reference sequence). The CDR3 spans 17 residues. CDR3 nucleotide sequence: TGTGCCAGCAGCTCCCGGACAGGCAGCTCTGGGGCCAACGTCCTGACTTTC. Translation: CASSSRTGSSGANVLTF.

DNA for the CDR3: TGTGCCAGCACCGGACAGGCCGATTGGGATGGCTACACCTTC. This codes for CASTGQADWDGYTF. The chain employs TRBV28 and TRBJ1-2, with 7 bases lining up with TRBD1. Per the germline V gene, CDR1 is MDHEN and CDR2 is SYDVKM. The CDR3 length is 14 residues. With 7 bases clipped from V and 6 bases from J, the junction kept 11 bases outside the gene matches.

CDR3 residues: CASSGAGTAAYEQYF. The CDR3 DNA is TGTGCCAGCAGTGGAGCCGGGACAGCAGCCTACGAGCAGTACTTC. The chain employs TRBV6-6 and TRBJ2-7; 7 bases agree with TRBD1. V was clipped by 5 bases and J by 2 bases; unmatched bases: 9. The CDR3 extends over 15 amino acids. Germline CDR1 MNHNY, CDR2 SVGAGI (reference sequence).

The chain couples TRBV28 to TRBJ2-2; D may be TRBD1 (5 bases). Trimming took 4 bases from V and 0 from J, leaving 12 bases between them. CDR3 length: 16 residues. CDR1 MDHEN and CDR2 SYDVKM come from the germline V gene. This CDR3 is CASSSPTEANTGELFF. CDR3 DNA sequence: TGTGCCAGCAGTTCCCCGACAGAAGCGAACACCGGGGAGCTGTTTTTT.